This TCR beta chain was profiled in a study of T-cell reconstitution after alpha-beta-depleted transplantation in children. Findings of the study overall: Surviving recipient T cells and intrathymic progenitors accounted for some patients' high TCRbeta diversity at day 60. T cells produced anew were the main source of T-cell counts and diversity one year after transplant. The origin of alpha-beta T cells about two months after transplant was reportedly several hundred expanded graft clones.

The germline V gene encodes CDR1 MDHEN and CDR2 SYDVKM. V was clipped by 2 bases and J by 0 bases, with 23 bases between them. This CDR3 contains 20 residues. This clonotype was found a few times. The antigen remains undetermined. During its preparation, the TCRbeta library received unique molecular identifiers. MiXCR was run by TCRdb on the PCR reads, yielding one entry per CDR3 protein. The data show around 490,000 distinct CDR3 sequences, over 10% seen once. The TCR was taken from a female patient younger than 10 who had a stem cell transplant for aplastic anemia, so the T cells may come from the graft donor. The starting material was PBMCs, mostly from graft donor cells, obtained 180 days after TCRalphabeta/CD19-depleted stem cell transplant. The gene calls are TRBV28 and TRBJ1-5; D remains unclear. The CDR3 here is CASSLPGRSLGIGSNQPQHF. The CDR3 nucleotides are TGTGCCAGCAGTTTACCTGGCAGGTCACTCGGTATTGGTAGCAATCAGCCCCAGCATTTT.